A single TCR beta chain is shown here with its context. The data are from a study of blood T cell repertoires in COVID-19. Germline CDR1 reads KGHDR; CDR2 reads SFDVKD. There are 15 residues in the CDR3. Trimming left V 4 bases short and J 0 bases short, with 11 bases between. Assay: immunoSEQ multiplex PCR; the TCRdb copy retains only in-frame clones and omits some. The sample includes about 60,000 clones, roughly 85% of them seen just once. Sequencing was carried out using peripheral blood. The V call is TRBV24-1, the J call TRBJ1-1, with D maybe TRBD1 (6 bases). This receptor was obtained from a man aged 35 to 55 with acute or convalescent COVID-19. As DNA, the CDR3 is TGTGCCACCAGTGAGGGTGACAGGATGAACACTGAAGCTTTCTTT. Protein sequence: CATSEGDRMNTEAFF.